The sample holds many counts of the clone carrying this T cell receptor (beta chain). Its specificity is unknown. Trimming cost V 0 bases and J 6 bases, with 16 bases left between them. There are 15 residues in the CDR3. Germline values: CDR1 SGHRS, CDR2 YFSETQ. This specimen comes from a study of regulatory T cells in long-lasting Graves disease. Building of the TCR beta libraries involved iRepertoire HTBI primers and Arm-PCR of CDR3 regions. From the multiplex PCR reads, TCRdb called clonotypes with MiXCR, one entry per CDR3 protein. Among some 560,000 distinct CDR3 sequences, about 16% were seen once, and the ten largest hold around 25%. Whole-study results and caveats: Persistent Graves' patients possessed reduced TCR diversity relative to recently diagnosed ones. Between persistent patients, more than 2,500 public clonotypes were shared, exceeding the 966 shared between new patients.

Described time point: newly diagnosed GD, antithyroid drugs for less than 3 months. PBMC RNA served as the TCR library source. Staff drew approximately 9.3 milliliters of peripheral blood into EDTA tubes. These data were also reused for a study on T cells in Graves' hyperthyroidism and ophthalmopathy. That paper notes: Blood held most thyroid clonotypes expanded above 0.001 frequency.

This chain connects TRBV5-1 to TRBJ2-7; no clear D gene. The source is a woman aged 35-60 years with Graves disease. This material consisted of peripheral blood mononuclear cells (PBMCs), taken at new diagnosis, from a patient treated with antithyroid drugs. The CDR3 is CASSLESYGVGEQYF. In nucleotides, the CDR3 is TGCGCCAGCAGCTTGGAGAGCTATGGGGTAGGCGAGCAGTACTTC.